A selection of T cell receptor beta chains follows, all from one sample in a study of control samples from healthy donors and cancer patients. Assay used: immunoSEQ multiplex PCR; TCRdb lists only in-frame clones, some missing. This table has roughly 55,000 clones, nearly 90% appearing once. Sequencing used blood. The receptors stem from a man in his fifties in good health. The CDR3 runs from the conserved cysteine through the conserved F or W. A D gene is named only where the DNA matches it firmly. Only some rows state a clone size, as once, few, many or a class for expanded clones.

clone_size	v_call	j_call	d_call	cdr3_nt	cdr3_aa
NA	TRBV14	TRBJ2-7	NA	TGTGCCAGCAGCCAAGATCTAAGCCCCCCCTTCTACGAGCAGTACTTC	CASSQDLSPPFYEQYF
NA	TRBV19	TRBJ2-1	NA	TGTGCCAGTAGGGGGACTTCGAACAATGAGCAGTTCTTC	CASRGTSNNEQFF
NA	TRBV4-1	TRBJ2-1	TRBD2	TGCGCCAGCAGCCAAGATCTTACTAGCGGGAGGGTAGATGAGCAGTTCTTC	CASSQDLTSGRVDEQFF
NA	TRBV30	TRBJ1-5	NA	TGTGCCTGGAGTGCTGGGGGGCAGCCCCAGCATTTT	CAWSAGGQPQHF
NA	TRBV3-1/TRBV3-2	TRBJ2-6	TRBD1	TGTGCCAGCAGCCATACAGGGGCCGGGGGGGCCAACGTCCTGACTTTC	CASSHTGAGGANVLTF
few	TRBV6-6	TRBJ1-1	NA	TGTGCCAGCAGTCCTGGTCCGACAACCCGTGAAGCTTTCTTT	CASSPGPTTREAFF
NA	TRBV19	TRBJ2-3	NA	TGTGCCAGTAGTGTGAAGGCAGATACGCAGTATTTT	CASSVKADTQYF
few	TRBV28	TRBJ1-2	NA	TGTGCCAGCAGTCCCCTCTACTATGGCTACACCTTC	CASSPLYYGYTF
NA	TRBV2	TRBJ2-7	NA	TGTGCCAGCAGGAAAGGGGCCCCCTACGAGCAGTACTTC	CASRKGAPYEQYF
NA	TRBV11-3	TRBJ2-1	NA	TGTGCCAGCAGCTCACTACGCACGCGAGGCTCCTACAATGAGCAGTTCTTC	CASSSLRTRGSYNEQFF
NA	TRBV2	TRBJ2-4	NA	TGTGCCAGCAGTGAAGCGGTACAGATGGCCAAAAACATTCAGTACTTC	CASSEAVQMAKNIQYF
NA	TRBV7-3	TRBJ2-5	TRBD1	TGTGCCAGCAGCTTAACCTCGACAGGGTCCCAAGAGACCCAGTACTTC	CASSLTSTGSQETQYF
NA	TRBV28	TRBJ2-7	NA	TGTGCCAGCAGTCCGCTGCGTGGGGGCGGCAGTCCCTACGAGCAGTACTTC	CASSPLRGGGSPYEQYF
NA	TRBV4-3	TRBJ2-1	TRBD2	TGCGCCAGCAGCCGTGAGCGGGACTACTACTCCAATGAGCAGTTCTTC	CASSRERDYYSNEQFF
NA	TRBV5-1	TRBJ2-7	TRBD2	TGCGCCAGCAGCGTCACCGGGACTAGCCACGAGCAGTACTTC	CASSVTGTSHEQYF
NA	TRBV11-3	TRBJ2-7	TRBD1	TGTGCCAGCAGCTTTCCGGGACAGGGAACCTACGAGCAGTACTTC	CASSFPGQGTYEQYF
NA	TRBV28	TRBJ1-2	NA	TGTGCCAGTAGTGATCCCCCCCTCTATGGCTACACCTTC	CASSDPPLYGYTF
NA	TRBV12-3/TRBV12-4	TRBJ2-2	NA	TGTGCCAGCGGGCGAAACACCGGGGAGCTGTTTTTT	CASGRNTGELFF
NA	TRBV9	TRBJ1-2	NA	TGTGCCAGCACCGTAGGGGGAGGACGCTATGGCTACACCTTC	CASTVGGGRYGYTF
NA	TRBV19	TRBJ2-1	NA	TGTGCCAGTAGTAAGGGGGAGATCGGCGGGCAGTTCTTC	CASSKGEIGGQFF
NA	TRBV27	TRBJ1-5	NA	TGTGCCAGCAGTTTAAGGGGTTATAGCAATCAGCCCCAGCATTTT	CASSLRGYSNQPQHF
NA	TRBV27	TRBJ2-7	TRBD2	TGTGCCAGCAAAAGGGCTAGCGGCTCCTACGAGCAGTACTTC	CASKRASGSYEQYF
NA	TRBV19	TRBJ1-3	NA	TGTGCCAGTACAATCTCGAGGGCAAGAAACACCATATATTTT	CASTISRARNTIYF
NA	TRBV7-2	TRBJ1-3	NA	TGTGCCAGCAGCTTAGCGATTGGCGCTGGAAACACCATATATTTT	CASSLAIGAGNTIYF
once	TRBV7-2	TRBJ2-1	TRBD1	TGTGCCAGCAGTCGCGGGGGCGGGACAGGGGTTTTCAATGAGCAGTTCTTC	CASSRGGGTGVFNEQFF
NA	TRBV25-1	TRBJ2-3	NA	TGTGCCAGCAGTGAATATAACCGCAGGGCAGATACGCAGTATTTT	CASSEYNRRADTQYF
NA	TRBV6-2/TRBV6-3	TRBJ2-4	NA	TGTGCCAGCAGTTACTCCGACGGGCGAAACATTCAGTACTTC	CASSYSDGRNIQYF
NA	TRBV4-2	TRBJ2-7	TRBD1	TGTGCCAGCAGCCAAAGATCAGTAGGGACAGGGGGTGAGCAGTACTTC	CASSQRSVGTGGEQYF
NA	TRBV19	TRBJ2-1	NA	TGTGCCAGTAGTATAGCCCTCGTTAATGAGCAGTTCTTC	CASSIALVNEQFF
NA	TRBV4-1	TRBJ1-5	NA	TGCGCCAGCAGCTCGACACATAATAGCAATCAGCCCCAGCATTTT	CASSSTHNSNQPQHF
NA	TRBV11-2	TRBJ2-1	TRBD2	TGTGCCAGCAGCTTAAACGGGAGGACCGGGTTCTTC	CASSLNGRTGFF